This TCR beta chain was recovered during a study of T cells in Graves' hyperthyroidism and ophthalmopathy. Broader study findings: Blood samples included most of the expanded thyroid clonotypes exceeding 0.001. Before onset, ophthalmopathy was predicted by the model a median about six months earlier.

This clonotype was counted at least ten times. As yet, its antigen is unknown. Diagnoses rested on clinical symptoms, serum thyroxine and TRAb, thyroid ultrasound and orbital computed tomography. PBMCs were sourced from over 8.5 ml fresh peripheral blood. The investigators amplified TCR beta CDR3 regions from RNA transcripts. The HTBI primer set was used in a first-round RT-PCR of the TCR CDR3. TCRdb ran MiXCR on the multiplex PCR reads and lists one entry per CDR3 protein. The table includes about 320,000 distinct CDR3 sequences, 15% to 20% detected once. This CDR3 spans 18 amino acids. V was trimmed by 5 bases and J by 0 bases, leaving 21 bases between them.

This chain links TRBV12-3 or TRBV12-4 with TRBJ2-3; D remains ambiguous. This TCR was recovered from a man under 40 with Graves' hyperthyroidism. The sequencing input was blood. CDR3 coding DNA: TGTGCCAGCAGTACCAACCTCCCAGGAGAAACTAGCACAGATACGCAGTATTTT. Protein sequence: CASSTNLPGETSTDTQYF.